This TCR beta chain came from a study of Ad26.COV2.S vaccination and SARS-CoV-2 variants. Only in-frame clones appear in the TCRdb table, and some are missing; sequencing was by immunoSEQ multiplex PCR. Among about 140,000 clones listed, roughly 88% were seen once. Germline-derived CDR1 and CDR2 are MGHRA and YSYEKL. This CDR3 region has 15 residues. The V gene end was trimmed by 2 bases and the J gene end by 0 bases; junction bases not matched to a gene: 4. The sequencing used peripheral blood, collected after recovery from COVID-19. The V and J genes are TRBV4-1 and TRBJ2-7, with TRBD1 matching 7 bases. The sequence was collected from a human donor who had recovered from COVID-19. The CDR3 is CASSQRGGRSYEQYF. DNA for the CDR3: TGCGCCAGCAGCCAACGAGGGGGCCGCTCCTACGAGCAGTACTTC.